The clone carrying this TCR beta chain was counted many times. This sample was taken from a study of identical twins. Through template switching, a universal primer site was introduced, and the cDNA contained unique molecular identifiers. Each CDR3 protein is one row after TCRdb ran MiXCR on the 5' RACE reads. The sample records approximately 690,000 distinct CDR3 sequences, around 5.7% being singletons. Trimming stripped 2 bases from V and 5 bases from J, with 13 bases between. From germline, CDR1 is GTSNPN and CDR2 SVGIG (reference sequence). The CDR3 is 14 residues long. The sequencing sample was made of naive T cells sorted from blood. The TCR comes from a man between 18 and 29 years old in good health. This sequence joins TRBV30 and TRBJ2-1; tentatively, D is TRBD2 (6 bases). CDR3 sequence (DNA): TGTGCCTGGAGTTTAGGGGCGGGAAACAATGAGCAGTTCTTC. It translates to CAWSLGAGNNEQFF.